Each of the 29 T cell receptor beta chains below was sequenced from the same sample in a study of OX40 agonist ivuxolimab in advanced cancers. The assay was immunoSEQ multiplex PCR, and TCRdb's table has in-frame clones only and misses some. The sample includes more than 85,000 clones, more than 80% of them seen just once. This specimen was CD4+ or CD8+ T cells sorted from blood, taken in a trial of the OX40 agonist ivuxolimab. The receptors derive from an adult with an advanced solid tumor such as melanoma, head and neck, liver or kidney cancer.

The chain combines TRBV10-3 with TRBJ1-1; the D is unclear. This CDR3 has 14 amino acids. V was cut by 4 bases and J by 0 bases, with 9 bases left in between. Germline CDR1 and CDR2: ENHRY and SYGVKD. The DNA for the CDR3 is TGTGCCATCAGTGCCACCGGGATGAACACTGAAGCTTTCTTT. The encoded protein is CAISATGMNTEAFF.

This chain joins TRBV10-3 and TRBJ2-6, with D hard to call. Trimming took off 2 bases at V and 0 bases at J, with 17 bases between the two ends. The CDR3 contains 19 residues. The germline V gene encodes CDR1 ENHRY and CDR2 SYGVKD. CDR3 in DNA: TGTGCCATCAGTGAGGACCTGCTTGCCGGAAGCTCTGGGGCCAACGTCCTGACTTTC. This translates into CAISEDLLAGSSGANVLTF.

This clone was observed a single time. V and J are TRBV11-3 and TRBJ2-7, with 7 bases fitting TRBD2. CDR1 is SGHNT, CDR2 YENEEA, per germline. V dropped 5 bases and J dropped 3; count of bases not matched to a gene: 4. The CDR3 length is 13 residues. The CDR3 nucleotides are TGTGCCAGCAGCCGGGGGGATTTCTACGAGCAGTACTTC. Encoded protein: CASSRGDFYEQYF.

This chain joins TRBV5-6 and TRBJ1-1; a weak D match, TRBD1 (6 bases). The CDR3 spans 14 residues. With 3 bases removed from V and 1 base from J, the gap between germline ends came to 10 bases. Germline V CDR1 and CDR2: SGHDT, YYEEEE. In DNA, the CDR3 is TGTGCCAGCAGCTGGGACACTCGGAACACTGAAGCTTTCTTT. It specifies CASSWDTRNTEAFF.

The rearrangement joins TRBV7-2 to TRBJ2-5; D is ambiguous. V was pared by 5 bases and J by 2 bases, with 3 bases between. The CDR3 runs 11 residues. Germline loops: CDR1 SGHTA, CDR2 FQGNSA. DNA for the CDR3: TGTGCCAGCAGCCCACAAGAGACCCAGTACTTC. Protein sequence: CASSPQETQYF.

The gene calls are TRBV9 and TRBJ2-3, with 7 bases aligning to TRBD2. Germline V gene data show CDR1 as SGDLS and CDR2 as YYNGEE. V gave up 2 bases and J gave up 2 bases; unmatched junction bases: 8. The CDR3 runs to 16 residues. CDR3 in DNA: TGTGCCAGCAGCGTGTCTCTAGCGGAGGTCACAGATACGCAGTATTTT. Protein sequence: CASSVSLAEVTDTQYF.

The chain joins TRBV28 to TRBJ2-7, with 16 bases lining up with TRBD2. CDR1 and CDR2 (germline): MDHEN, SYDVKM. CDR3 length: 18 residues. Trimming cost V 7 bases and J 3 bases; bases outside gene matches: 12. This CDR3 reads CASTASGLAGGPSYEQYF. For the CDR3, the DNA is TGTGCCAGCACCGCGTCGGGACTAGCGGGAGGGCCAAGCTACGAGCAGTACTTC.

The chain uses TRBV2 and TRBJ2-6; no definite D call. CDR1 is SNHLY, CDR2 FYNNEI, per germline. The V gene lost 2 bases and the J gene lost 2 bases, with 7 bases spanning the gap. The CDR3 has 15 amino acids. CDR3 nucleotides: TGTGCCAGCAGTGAAAAATCTACTGGGGCCAACGTCCTGACTTTC. The encoded protein is CASSEKSTGANVLTF.

The J gene is TRBJ2-5, the V gene TRBV10-3; 8 bases are a match to TRBD2. This CDR3 is built from 12 residues. V lost 4 bases, J lost 11 bases, and 6 bases stayed unmatched. Looked up from germline, CDR1 is ENHRY and CDR2 is SYGVKD. CDR3 sequence reads: CAISGLASEQYF. CDR3 DNA sequence: TGTGCCATCAGTGGACTAGCGAGTGAGCAGTACTTC.

V is TRBV30 and J is TRBJ1-2; 8 nucleotides agree with TRBD1. The ends lost 1 base at V and 8 bases at J; junction bases unmatched: 9. Per the germline V gene, CDR1 is GTSNPN and CDR2 is SVGIG (reference sequence). The CDR3 is 14 amino acids. DNA for the CDR3: TGTGCCTGGAGTGGTATCGGCAGGGGGCAAGGCTACACCTTC. Its protein product is CAWSGIGRGQGYTF.

The J gene is TRBJ1-2, the V gene TRBV5-1, with 11 bases aligning to TRBD1. The CDR3 has 15 residues. V was clipped by 4 bases and J by 3 bases; unmatched bases: 5. The germline V gene encodes CDR1 SGHRS and CDR2 YFSETQ. The CDR3 coding sequence is TGCGCCAGCAGCACCCCGGGACAGGGGGACTATGGCTACACCTTC. Residues: CASSTPGQGDYGYTF.

V is TRBV5-1 and J is TRBJ1-1, with 11 bases aligning to TRBD1. In germline, CDR1 is SGHRS, CDR2 YFSETQ. This CDR3 has 14 residues. Losses at the gene ends were 3 bases for V and 6 bases for J; bases not matched to a gene: 4. The CDR3 here is CASSWGQGDAEAFF. In nucleotides, the CDR3 is TGCGCCAGCAGCTGGGGACAGGGGGATGCTGAAGCTTTCTTT.

This clone is a singleton in its sample. V usage is TRBV28 and J usage is TRBJ1-5; no firm D call. The CDR3 extends over 16 amino acids. V was shortened by 5 bases and J by 3 bases, with 17 bases between the two germline ends. Germline V gives CDR1 MDHEN, CDR2 SYDVKM. As DNA, the CDR3 is TGTGCCAGCAGTCTCGTACAAGTCTCTCTCAATCAGCCCCAGCATTTT. Translated: CASSLVQVSLNQPQHF.

The CDR3 loop is CAWTPGYEQFF. The CDR3 region has the DNA TGTGCCTGGACTCCGGGGTATGAGCAGTTCTTC. The rearrangement links TRBV30 to TRBJ2-1, with D maybe TRBD2 (5 bases). Per germline, CDR1 GTSNPN and CDR2 SVGIG (reference sequence). Trimming took off 4 bases at V and 8 bases at J, with 9 bases between the two ends. This CDR3 is built from 11 residues.

The J gene is TRBJ2-3, the V gene TRBV7-2, with D hard to call. Germline-derived CDR1 and CDR2 are SGHTA and FQGNSA. Trimming removed 0 bases at V and 5 bases at J, with 6 bases between. CDR3 size: 13 residues. The CDR3 is CASSLALGDTQYF. In nucleotides, the CDR3 is TGTGCCAGCAGCTTAGCGTTGGGAGATACGCAGTATTTT.

V and J are TRBV28 and TRBJ1-2, with a possible D match to TRBD1 (5 bases). Germline V lookup: CDR1 MDHEN, CDR2 SYDVKM. The CDR3 totals 14 residues. Trimming removed 3 bases at V and 6 bases at J, with 14 bases between. CDR3: CASSLGDGIDGYTF. In DNA, the CDR3 is TGTGCCAGCAGTTTGGGGGACGGAATCGATGGCTACACCTTC.

V and J are TRBV6-6 and TRBJ2-3; 8 nucleotides match TRBD2. Germline assignment: CDR1 MNHNY and CDR2 SVGAGI (reference sequence). Trimming took 4 bases from V and 1 from J; bases not matched to a gene: 4. CDR3 length: 15 amino acids. CDR3 loop: CASSSGAGGTDTQYF. The CDR3 nucleotides are TGTGCCAGCAGTTCAGGAGCGGGAGGCACAGATACGCAGTATTTT.

The gene calls are TRBV2 and TRBJ2-7, with 7 positions matching TRBD1. Unmatched junction bases numbered 4, after V lost 2 bases and J lost 0 bases. The CDR3 is 15 residues long. From germline, CDR1 is SNHLY and CDR2 FYNNEI. The CDR3 loop is CASSERGLSSYEQYF. In DNA form, the CDR3 reads TGTGCCAGCAGTGAAAGGGGGCTATCCTCCTACGAGCAGTACTTC.

The chain combines TRBV4-1 with TRBJ2-7; D may be TRBD2 (5 bases). The CDR3 has 15 amino acids. In germline, CDR1 is MGHRA, CDR2 YSYEKL. The V end was cut by 0 bases, the J end by 1 base, with 10 bases between. This chain's CDR3 is CASSQERRVSYEQYF. CDR3 DNA sequence: TGCGCCAGCAGCCAAGAACGGCGGGTGTCCTACGAGCAGTACTTC.

The genes are TRBV5-1 and TRBJ2-7, with TRBD1 matching over 10 bases. Germline V gene sequence: CDR1 SGHRS, CDR2 YFSETQ. V shed 4 bases and J 6 bases; nucleotides not matched to a gene: 10. This CDR3 has 15 amino acids. CDR3 bases: TGCGCCAGCAGCGGTGGGACAGGGGAATCGTTCGAGCAGTACTTC. It encodes CASSGGTGESFEQYF.

The chain recombines TRBV18 with TRBJ2-4; D is unresolved. CDR1 is KGHSH, CDR2 LQKENI, per germline. The CDR3 is 16 amino acids. Trimming took 0 bases from V and 0 from J, leaving 9 bases between them. The CDR3 region has the DNA TGTGCCAGCTCACCACCGTCCATTGGAGCCAAAAACATTCAGTACTTC. Residues: CASSPPSIGAKNIQYF.

This sequence joins TRBV6-5 and TRBJ1-1; possibly TRBD1 for D (6 bases). V was shortened by 8 bases and J by 4 bases, with 14 bases between the two germline ends. The CDR3 runs 13 residues. Per the germline V gene, CDR1 is MNHEY and CDR2 is SVGAGI. The CDR3 reads CASRPGASTEAFF. The DNA for the CDR3 is TGTGCCAGCCGGCCGGGGGCGAGCACTGAAGCTTTCTTT.

This clone came up once. This chain joins TRBV7-2 and TRBJ2-5; D is ambiguous. Germline lookup yields CDR1 SGHTA and CDR2 FQGNSA. Between the trimmed V and J ends, which lost 5 bases and 4 bases, there was a span of 8 bases. The CDR3 contains 12 residues. In DNA form, the CDR3 reads TGTGCCAGCAGCCATAACTCAGAGACCCAGTACTTC. It is translated as CASSHNSETQYF.

V and J are TRBV4-2 and TRBJ2-3; D perhaps matches TRBD1 (6 bases). The CDR3 extends over 13 amino acids. Germline CDR1 reads LGHNA; CDR2 reads YNFKEQ. V gave up 1 base and J gave up 6 bases, with 8 bases separating them. The DNA for the CDR3 is TGTGCCAGCAGCCAAGGACAGGACGATACGCAGTATTTT. It encodes CASSQGQDDTQYF.

The CDR3 sequence is CATSRGESGSPLHF. Written as DNA, the CDR3 is TGTGCCACCAGCAGGGGGGAATCTGGTTCACCCCTCCACTTT. V is TRBV15 and J is TRBJ1-6; D is perhaps TRBD1 (5 bases). Germline-derived CDR1 and CDR2 are LNHNV and YYDKDF (reference sequence). The CDR3 sequence is 14 residues long. The ends were cut back, 3 bases at V and 9 bases at J, with 12 bases in the middle.

The chain joins TRBV7-2 to TRBJ1-5; D gene unclear. There are 13 residues in the CDR3. CDR1 is SGHTA and CDR2 is FQGNSA in the germline V gene. V was cut by 3 bases and J by 5 bases, with 8 bases left in between. As DNA, the CDR3 is TGTGCCAGCAGCTTCGGCAGAGATCAGCCCCAGCATTTT. Translated, it gives CASSFGRDQPQHF.

The V gene is TRBV7-9, the J gene TRBJ1-1; maybe TRBD1 (5 bases). With 5 bases removed from V and 5 bases from J, the gap between germline ends came to 15 bases. This CDR3 comprises 14 residues. CDR1 SEHNR and CDR2 FQNEAQ come from the germline V gene (reference sequence). CDR3: CASSQQGAGTEAFF. The CDR3 DNA sequence: TGTGCCAGCAGCCAACAAGGGGCGGGGACTGAAGCTTTCTTT.

The chain couples TRBV28 to TRBJ2-5; TRBD1 matches at 9 bases. Germline V CDR1 and CDR2: MDHEN, SYDVKM. There are 16 residues in the CDR3. The J segment lost 4 bases and the V segment lost 5 bases, leaving 11 bases of the junction unmatched. CDR3: CASSIPGQGISETQYF. Written as DNA, the CDR3 is TGTGCCAGCAGTATACCGGGACAGGGTATTTCAGAGACCCAGTACTTC. The entire variable domain, with the rest obtained from reference TRBV28 and TRBJ2-5, is as follows: DVKVTQSSRYLVKRTGEKVFLECVQDMDHENMFWYRQDPGLGLRLIYFSYDVKMKEKGDIPEGYSVSREKKERFSLILESASTNQTSMYLCASSIPGQGISETQYFGPGTRLLVL.

V usage is TRBV7-6 and J usage is TRBJ2-5; a possible D gene is TRBD2 (7 bases). Trimming removed 5 bases at V and 5 bases at J, with 24 bases between. CDR3 size: 17 residues. Per the germline V gene, CDR1 is SGHVS and CDR2 is FNYEAQ. CDR3 region: CASSAEGGGGFYETQYF. The CDR3 DNA reads as TGTGCCAGCAGCGCCGAAGGAGGGGGGGGGTTTTACGAGACCCAGTACTTC.